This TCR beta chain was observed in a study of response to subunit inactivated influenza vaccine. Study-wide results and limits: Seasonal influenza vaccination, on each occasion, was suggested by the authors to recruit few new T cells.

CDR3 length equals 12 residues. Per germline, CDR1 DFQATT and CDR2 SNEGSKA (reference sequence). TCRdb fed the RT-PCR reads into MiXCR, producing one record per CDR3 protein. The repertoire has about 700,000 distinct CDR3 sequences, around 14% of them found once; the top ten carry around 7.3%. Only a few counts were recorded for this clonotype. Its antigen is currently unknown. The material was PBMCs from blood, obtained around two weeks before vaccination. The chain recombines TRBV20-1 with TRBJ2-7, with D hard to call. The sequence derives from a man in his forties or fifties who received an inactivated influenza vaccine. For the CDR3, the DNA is TGCAGCCATCGACCCTACGTCTACGAGCAGTACTTC. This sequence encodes CSHRPYVYEQYF.